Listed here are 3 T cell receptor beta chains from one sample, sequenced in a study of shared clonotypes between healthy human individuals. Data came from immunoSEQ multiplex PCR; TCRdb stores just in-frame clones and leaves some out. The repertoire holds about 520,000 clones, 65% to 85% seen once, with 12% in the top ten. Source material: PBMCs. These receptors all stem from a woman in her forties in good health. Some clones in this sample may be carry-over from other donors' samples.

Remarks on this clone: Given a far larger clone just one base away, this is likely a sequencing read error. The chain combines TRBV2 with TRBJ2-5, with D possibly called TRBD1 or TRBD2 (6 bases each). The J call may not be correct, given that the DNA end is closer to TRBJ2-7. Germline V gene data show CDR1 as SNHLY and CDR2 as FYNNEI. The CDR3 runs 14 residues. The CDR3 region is CSSSEEGVSYEQYF. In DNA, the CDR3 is TGTTCCAGCAGTGAGGAGGGGGTCTCCTACGAGCAGTACTTC.

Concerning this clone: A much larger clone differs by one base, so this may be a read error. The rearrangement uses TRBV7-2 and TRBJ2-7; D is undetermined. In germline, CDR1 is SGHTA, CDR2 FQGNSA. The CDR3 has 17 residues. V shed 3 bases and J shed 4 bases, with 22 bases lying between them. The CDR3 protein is CASSFFSGRASSYEQYF. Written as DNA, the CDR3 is TGTGCCAGCAGCTTCTTTTCCGGTCGGGCTAGTTCATACGAGCAGTACTTC.

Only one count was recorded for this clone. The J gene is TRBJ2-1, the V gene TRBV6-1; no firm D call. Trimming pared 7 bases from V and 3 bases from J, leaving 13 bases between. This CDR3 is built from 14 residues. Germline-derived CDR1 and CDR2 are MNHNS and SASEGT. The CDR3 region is CASTEVPYYNEQFF. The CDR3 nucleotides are TGTGCCAGCACCGAGGTCCCCTACTACAATGAGCAGTTCTTC.